Listed here are 10 T cell receptor beta chains from one sample, sequenced in a study of T cell changes during pregnancy in multiple sclerosis. Measured with immunoSEQ multiplex PCR; TCRdb has only the in-frame clones, and not every one. This repertoire shows about 93,000 clones, 92% found once; its top ten account for just over 2%. Here the sequenced sample was peripheral blood, taken after pregnancy. These receptors were obtained from a female donor with multiple sclerosis, enrolled in a pregnancy study.

This clone was found once. The chain employs TRBV6-5 and TRBJ1-1; D gene ambiguous. Per germline, CDR1 MNHEY and CDR2 SVGAGI. V lost 4 bases and J lost 5, with 17 bases in between. The CDR3 is 15 residues long. The CDR3 protein is CASSSFSGARTEAFF. CDR3 DNA sequence: TGTGCCAGCAGTTCTTTCTCTGGAGCTAGGACTGAAGCTTTCTTT.

This clone was seen only once. The V call is TRBV7-2, the J call TRBJ2-2; 7 positions match TRBD1. The CDR3 runs to 14 residues. V was clipped by 0 bases and J by 5 bases; unmatched bases: 0. Germline V CDR1 and CDR2: SGHTA, FQGNSA. The CDR3: CASSLATGTGELFF. In nucleotides, the CDR3 is TGTGCCAGCAGCTTAGCGACAGGGACCGGGGAGCTGTTTTTT.

This clone was found once. The rearrangement links TRBV9 to TRBJ1-3; D is perhaps TRBD1 (5 bases). Trimming took 7 bases from V and 2 from J, leaving 13 bases between them. The CDR3 covers 14 residues. CDR1 and CDR2 from the germline V gene are SGDLS and YYNGEE. CDR3 region: CASSLRGPGNTIYF. The CDR3, as DNA: TGTGCCAGCTCGTTAAGGGGCCCTGGAAACACCATATATTTT. Full variable domain (rest looked up from reference TRBV9 and TRBJ1-3): DSGVTQTPKHLITATGQRVTLRCSPRSGDLSVYWYQQSLDQGLQFLIQYYNGEERAKGNILERFSAQQFPDLHSELNLSSLELGDSALYFCASSLRGPGNTIYFGEGSWLTVV.

The V gene is TRBV19, the J gene TRBJ1-1, with 8 nucleotides matching TRBD1. The CDR3 length is 14 residues. The germline CDR1 and CDR2 sequences are LNHDA and SQIVND (reference sequence). Trimming removed 3 bases from V and 1 base from J; junction bases left unmatched: 1. CDR3 DNA: TGTGCCAGTAGTATGGGACAGGAGAACACTGAAGCTTTCTTT. It specifies CASSMGQENTEAFF.

V is TRBV28 and J is TRBJ2-2; perhaps TRBD1 as D (6 bases). Germline assignment: CDR1 MDHEN and CDR2 SYDVKM. The V and J ends lost 5 bases and 5 bases respectively, with 18 bases between them. The CDR3 length is 16 residues. The CDR3, as DNA: TGTGCCAGCAGTCCCTCCGGGGCAGGGGTAACCGGGGAGCTGTTTTTT. Translation gives CASSPSGAGVTGELFF.

This chain uses TRBV4-3 with TRBJ1-3, with D uncertain. CDR1 is LGHNA and CDR2 is YSLEER in the germline V gene. Trimming removed 0 bases from V and 3 bases from J, with 9 bases in between. This CDR3 contains 15 residues. The CDR3 nucleotides are TGCGCCAGCAGCCAAGAAGTAACTTATGGAAACACCATATATTTT. It encodes CASSQEVTYGNTIYF.

The rearrangement uses TRBV5-1 and TRBJ1-2, with a tentative D call TRBD1 (6 bases). Trimming left V 3 bases short and J 5 bases short, with 14 bases between. Germline V lookup: CDR1 SGHRS, CDR2 YFSETQ. The CDR3 consists of 14 residues. The CDR3 sequence is CASSSVPTGYGYTF. The CDR3 DNA sequence: TGCGCCAGCAGCTCGGTACCTACAGGGTATGGCTACACCTTC.

The chain recombines TRBV7-6 with TRBJ2-3; 9 nucleotides match TRBD1. The J segment lost 3 bases and the V segment lost 1 base, leaving 5 bases of the junction unmatched. CDR3 length equals 16 residues. Germline V lookup: CDR1 SGHVS, CDR2 FNYEAQ. DNA of the CDR3: TGTGCCAGCAGCTTAGACCCGGGACAGGGAACAGATACGCAGTATTTT. Amino acids: CASSLDPGQGTDTQYF.

The genes are TRBV27 and TRBJ2-7, with D possibly TRBD1 on 6 matching bases. Trimming took off 5 bases at V and 4 bases at J, with 15 bases between the two ends. The CDR3 sequence is 14 residues long. The germline CDR1 and CDR2 sequences are MNHEY and SMNVEV (reference sequence). CDR3 sequence reads: CASSPSVRGYEQYF. In nucleotides, the CDR3 is TGTGCCAGCAGTCCAAGCGTTAGGGGGTACGAGCAGTACTTC.

CDR3 coding DNA: TGTGCCAGCAGTTTATCCAGGGACTATGGCTACACCTTC. It yields the protein CASSLSRDYGYTF. This rearrangement joins TRBV27 to TRBJ1-2; a possible D gene is TRBD1 (5 bases). Per the germline V gene, CDR1 is MNHEY and CDR2 is SMNVEV (reference sequence). V shed 0 bases and J shed 3 bases, with 5 bases lying between them. CDR3 length: 13 amino acids.